This is a list of T cell receptor beta chains from one sample in a study of Ad26.COV2.S vaccination and SARS-CoV-2 variants. Assay used: immunoSEQ multiplex PCR; TCRdb lists only in-frame clones, some missing. The sample records fewer than 500,000 clones, 90% being singletons. The source material was peripheral blood, sampled in a trial of Ad26.COV2.S vaccine versus placebo. The receptors derive from a person between 18 and 65 years old who received the Ad26.COV2.S COVID-19 vaccine or a placebo. Both conserved end residues are part of each CDR3. Each record gives: D gene, clone size, V gene, J gene, CDR3 DNA, CDR3 protein. A D gene is named only where the DNA matches it firmly. Clone size, where shown, is once, few, many, or a class for clones that have expanded.

.	.	TRBV6-2/TRBV6-3	TRBJ2-7	TGTGCCAGCAGTTACTCGCAGGACTACGAGCAGTACTTC	CASSYSQDYEQYF
.	once	TRBV27	TRBJ2-7	TGTGCCAGCAGTTTACGAGGCGAGCAGTACTTC	CASSLRGEQYF
.	once	TRBV27	TRBJ2-7	TGTGCCAGCAGTTTAGCTGATCCCTCCTACGAGCAGTACTTC	CASSLADPSYEQYF
TRBD2	.	TRBV19	TRBJ2-7	TGTGCCAGTAGTATATCAGCGGGAGGAAGAGGGAACGAGCAGTACTTC	CASSISAGGRGNEQYF
.	.	TRBV7-8	TRBJ1-4	TGTGCCAGCAGCCTCCGCTCCCGGGGTACTATCGAAAAACTGTTTTTT	CASSLRSRGTIEKLFF
.	.	TRBV5-4	TRBJ1-2	TGTGCCAGCAGCTTGGCCTCAGGGTCCCATGGCTACACCTTC	CASSLASGSHGYTF
.	once	TRBV20-1	TRBJ2-5	TGCAGTGCAGCCCCCGGCGAGACCCAGTACTTC	CSAAPGETQYF
.	few	TRBV28	TRBJ1-6	TGTGCCAGCACGACAGAATCATATAATTCACCCCTCCACTTT	CASTTESYNSPLHF
TRBD1	.	TRBV5-1	TRBJ2-1	TGCGCCAGCAGCTTGGGACAGGGAAATGAGCAGTTCTTC	CASSLGQGNEQFF
TRBD1	.	TRBV19	TRBJ2-3	TGTGCCAGTAGTGTGGGACAGGGACCAGATACGCAGTATTTT	CASSVGQGPDTQYF
TRBD2	.	TRBV15	TRBJ2-1	TGTGCCACCAGCAGACAGGCGGGACTAGCGGGAAGGGATGAGCAGTTCTTC	CATSRQAGLAGRDEQFF
.	.	TRBV11-2	TRBJ1-1	TGTGCCAGCAGCTTGGGTAGGGCAGTTGAAGCTTTCTTT	CASSLGRAVEAFF
TRBD2	.	TRBV4-1	TRBJ2-7	TGCGCCAGCAGCCAAGAGACTAGCGGGATATTATACGAGCAGTACTTC	CASSQETSGILYEQYF
TRBD1	.	TRBV4-1	TRBJ2-2	TGCGCCAGCAGCCCGACCGGGACAGCCGGGACCGGGGAGCTGTTTTTT	CASSPTGTAGTGELFF
.	once	TRBV5-1	TRBJ1-1	TGCGCCAGCAGCTTGGAGGTTTTGAACACTGAAGCTTTCTTT	CASSLEVLNTEAFF
TRBD1	.	TRBV5-1	TRBJ2-7	TGCGCCAGCAGCTTTACAGGGGTAGGGTACGAGCAGTACTTC	CASSFTGVGYEQYF
TRBD1	.	TRBV6-5	TRBJ2-3	TGTGCCAGCAGTTACTGGGGACAGGGGAGAAATACGCAGTATTTT	CASSYWGQGRNTQYF
.	.	TRBV20-1	TRBJ2-7	TGCAGTGCTAGTCTGGGGACCATCTACGAGCAGTACTTC	CSASLGTIYEQYF
.	.	TRBV24-1	TRBJ2-5	TGTGCCACCAGTGATAGCGGCGAAGAGACCCAGTACTTC	CATSDSGEETQYF
.	.	TRBV21-1	TRBJ1-4	TGTGCCAGCAGCAAAGAAAGGACCCTGGGGGAAAAACTGTTTTTT	CASSKERTLGEKLFF
TRBD2	.	TRBV3-1/TRBV3-2	TRBJ2-7	TGTGCCAGCAGCCGGAGGTCGGGGGGATCCTACGAGCAGTACTTC	CASSRRSGGSYEQYF
TRBD1	.	TRBV30	TRBJ1-3	TGTGCCTGGAGTCCTCGGGACAGGGTTTTCACCATATATTTT	CAWSPRDRVFTIYF
TRBD2	.	TRBV5-4	TRBJ2-5	TGTGCCAGCAGCTTGCTAGCGGGAGGACAGCAGAAGACCCAGTACTTC	CASSLLAGGQQKTQYF
TRBD2	few	TRBV12-5	TRBJ2-1	TGTGCTAGTGGCCCCGGTGGGGGGGGTCTTAGTGAGCAGTTCTTC	CASGPGGGGLSEQFF
TRBD1	.	TRBV7-2	TRBJ2-3	TGTGCCAGCAGCTTAGGGGGACAGGGGGCGGGAGATACGCAGTATTTT	CASSLGGQGAGDTQYF
.	.	TRBV5-8	TRBJ2-7	TGTGCCAGCAGTGTCGGAGCGGCGATCCGTACCTACGAGCAGTACTTC	CASSVGAAIRTYEQYF
TRBD1	.	TRBV27	TRBJ2-2	TGTGCCAGCAGTTCGCGTGGACAGGAAATCTTTGGCGGGGAGCTGTTTTTT	CASSSRGQEIFGGELFF
.	.	TRBV4-1	TRBJ1-2	TGCGCCAGCAGCCAAGAATCAGGGCTTAACTATGGCTACACCTTC	CASSQESGLNYGYTF
TRBD1	.	TRBV6-1	TRBJ1-3	TGTGCCAGCAGTGCACGCCACAGGGGAAACTCTGGAAACACCATATATTTT	CASSARHRGNSGNTIYF
.	.	TRBV5-1	TRBJ2-3	TGCGCCAGCAGCTCCCGGACAGTCACAGATACGCAGTATTTT	CASSSRTVTDTQYF
.	.	TRBV4-3	TRBJ2-7	TGCGCCAGCAGCCCGGGGGGCATAGACTACGAGCAGTACTTC	CASSPGGIDYEQYF
TRBD2	.	TRBV5-6	TRBJ2-3	TGTGCCAGCAGCGGACTAGCGGGAGGCCTTCAACTCACAGATACGCAGTATTTT	CASSGLAGGLQLTDTQYF
.	.	TRBV19	TRBJ1-3	TGTGCCAGTAGTCCGGACAAGACGTACGGAAACACCATATATTTT	CASSPDKTYGNTIYF
TRBD2	.	TRBV6-5	TRBJ2-1	TGTGCCAGCAGTTACTCGCGGGAGGCCTACAATGAGCAGTTCTTC	CASSYSREAYNEQFF
.	.	TRBV11-2	TRBJ2-1	TGTGCCAGCAGCTTAAACTCCTACAATGAGCAGTTCTTC	CASSLNSYNEQFF
.	.	TRBV9	TRBJ1-3	TGTGCCAGTAGAGGACAATCGAACACCATATATTTT	CASRGQSNTIYF
TRBD2	.	TRBV9	TRBJ2-5	TGTGCCAGCAGCGTGGGGGGACTAGCGGGAGATCAAGAGACCCAGTACTTC	CASSVGGLAGDQETQYF
.	.	TRBV19	TRBJ2-7	TGTGCCAGTAGTATGTCGCCAGCCTACGAGCAGTACTTC	CASSMSPAYEQYF
.	.	TRBV5-6	TRBJ1-1	TGTGCCAGCAGCTTGGACAGCCCGAACACTGAAGCTTTCTTT	CASSLDSPNTEAFF
.	.	TRBV6-5	TRBJ1-1	TGTGCCAGCAGTTACTCGAGAGGTATGAGTTCGAATGGGTTCTTT	CASSYSRGMSSNGFF
.	.	TRBV4-3	TRBJ2-7	TGCGCCAGCAGCCAAGCTTTCGGTTACGAGCAGTACTTC	CASSQAFGYEQYF
.	.	TRBV9	TRBJ2-1	TGTGCCAGCAGCGAGGGTCGGGAAGGGTACAATGAGCAGTTCTTC	CASSEGREGYNEQFF
.	.	TRBV9	TRBJ1-6	TGTGCCAGCAGCGTAGGCCGTCTGGGCCCTAATTCACCCCTCCACTTT	CASSVGRLGPNSPLHF
.	.	TRBV19	TRBJ1-5	TGTGCCAGTAGTATCTGGGGTAGCAATCAGCCCCAGCATTTT	CASSIWGSNQPQHF
TRBD1	.	TRBV2	TRBJ1-2	TGTGCCAGCAGTGGGGACAGGGGTAACTATGGCTACACCTTC	CASSGDRGNYGYTF
.	.	TRBV28	TRBJ2-7	TGTGCCAGCAGTTTTGGACGGATAACCTACGAGCAGTACTTC	CASSFGRITYEQYF
.	.	TRBV3-1/TRBV3-2	TRBJ1-5	TGTGCCAGCAGCCGCCAGGGGAATCAGCCCCAGCATTTT	CASSRQGNQPQHF
.	once	TRBV5-4	TRBJ2-3	TGTGCCAGCAGCTGGGGACTGGAGCCCACAGATACGCAGTATTTT	CASSWGLEPTDTQYF
TRBD1	.	TRBV7-8	TRBJ1-4	TGTGCCAGCAGCTCATTGAGAGGGACAGAACGACGGGAAAAACTGTTTTTT	CASSSLRGTERREKLFF
TRBD2	once	TRBV11-2	TRBJ2-1	TGTGCCAGCAGCTTAGATTCTTTAGCGGGGAGGGAGGATGAGCAGTTCTTC	CASSLDSLAGREDEQFF
.	.	TRBV5-1	TRBJ1-1	TGCGCCAGCAGCTTGGTTTTCAGGGTCGGGCTGAACACTGAAGCTTTCTTT	CASSLVFRVGLNTEAFF
.	.	TRBV27	TRBJ2-7	TGTGCCAGCAGCTGGGACTCCAACTCCCCCGAGCAGTACTTC	CASSWDSNSPEQYF
TRBD2	.	TRBV5-4	TRBJ2-3	TGTGCCAGCACCTCTAGCGGGAGGGCCTTATTAGATACGCAGTATTTT	CASTSSGRALLDTQYF
TRBD2	.	TRBV19	TRBJ2-2	TGTGCCAGTAGTTCCCCGGGAGGCCCGAACACCGGGGAGCTGTTTTTT	CASSSPGGPNTGELFF
.	.	TRBV7-8	TRBJ2-1	TGTGCCAGCAGCTTAGCATACAGACTAAGATCCTACAATGAGCAGTTCTTC	CASSLAYRLRSYNEQFF
TRBD2	.	TRBV7-2	TRBJ2-7	TGTGCCAGCAGCCCATTTAGCGGGCCGACCTACGAGCAGTACTTC	CASSPFSGPTYEQYF
TRBD2	.	TRBV2	TRBJ2-1	TGTGGCGGGGGGTTAGCCTACAATGAGCAGTTCTTC	CGGGLAYNEQFF
.	once	TRBV28	TRBJ2-5	TGTGCCAGCAGTTCGGGTGGGACCCAGTACTTC	CASSSGGTQYF
TRBD2	once	TRBV30	TRBJ2-1	TGTGCCTGGAGTGTCGAGCGGGAGACGTCCTACAATGAGCAGTTCTTC	CAWSVERETSYNEQFF
TRBD1	.	TRBV28	TRBJ2-7	TGTGCCAGCAGTTGGGGGACAGCGAAGGTGTACGAGCAGTACTTC	CASSWGTAKVYEQYF